A single sample is the source of the 18 T cell receptor beta chains below, sequenced in a study of T cells of healthy individuals. TCRdb passed the 5' RACE reads through MiXCR, listing each CDR3 protein once. The sample has around 40,000 distinct CDR3 sequences, more than 4.5% seen once. These receptors originate from a human donor in good health.

This clonotype was counted many times. The gene calls are TRBV2 and TRBJ2-7; the D is unclear. CDR3 length equals 12 residues. V gave up 7 bases and J gave up 6 bases, with 13 bases separating them. Looked up from germline, CDR1 is SNHLY and CDR2 is FYNNEI. This chain's CDR3 is CASTFHTVEQYF. For the CDR3, the DNA is TGTGCCAGCACCTTCCACACCGTCGAGCAGTACTTC.

This clonotype was recorded at least ten times. The rearrangement uses TRBV10-3 and TRBJ1-1; no clear D gene. This CDR3 is 12 amino acids long. Germline CDR1 reads ENHRY; CDR2 reads SYGVKD. With 2 bases removed from V and 6 bases from J, the gap between germline ends came to 7 bases. This CDR3 is CAISEVGSEAFF. The CDR3 bases are TGTGCCATCAGTGAGGTAGGGTCTGAAGCTTTCTTT.

Many counts were recorded for this clonotype. The chain uses TRBV25-1 and TRBJ1-1, with D possibly matching TRBD1 (5 bases). Germline CDR1 MGHDK, CDR2 SYGVNS. Trimming shortened V by 3 bases and J by 6 bases, and 11 bases separated the two germline ends. The CDR3 loop spans 13 amino acids. The CDR3 DNA follows: TGTGCCAGCAGTGAGGGGGGTTCGGCTGAAGCTTTCTTT. Translating gives CASSEGGSAEAFF.

This clonotype was seen only a few times. The chain uses TRBV20-1 and TRBJ2-1; no reliable D call. This CDR3 has 15 amino acids. Per germline, CDR1 DFQATT and CDR2 SNEGSKA (reference sequence). V gave up 2 bases and J gave up 3 bases, with 14 bases separating them. This chain's CDR3 is CSARPILGIYNEQFF. In DNA, the CDR3 is TGCAGTGCTAGACCTATCCTAGGCATCTACAATGAGCAGTTCTTC.

This clonotype was picked up a small number of times. The chain has TRBV6-6 and TRBJ2-5; D unresolved. The germline V gene has CDR1 MNHNY and CDR2 SVGAGI (reference sequence). There are 15 residues in the CDR3. V lost 2 bases, J lost 2 bases, and 12 bases lay in between. The CDR3 region has the DNA TGTGCCAGCAGTTACCCGCCACCCAGTCAAGAGACCCAGTACTTC. This codes for CASSYPPPSQETQYF.

The chain combines TRBV6-1 with TRBJ2-7; 8 bases line up with TRBD2. CDR1 is MNHNS and CDR2 is SASEGT in the germline V gene. The V gene end was trimmed by 7 bases and the J gene end by 2 bases; junction bases not matched to a gene: 7. The CDR3 runs to 14 residues. The CDR3 nucleotides read TGTGCCAGCACCGCGGGAGGACCACCCTACGAGCAGTACTTC. The encoded protein is CASTAGGPPYEQYF.

This clonotype was seen at least ten times. The rearrangement links TRBV5-1 to TRBJ2-1, with TRBD2 matching over 8 bases. CDR3 length: 16 residues. Germline CDR1 and CDR2: SGHRS and YFSETQ. V was clipped by 2 bases and J by 7 bases; unmatched bases: 11. CDR3 in amino acids: CASSLTTIAGLNEQFF. The CDR3 DNA is TGCGCCAGCAGCTTAACCACTATAGCGGGGTTAAATGAGCAGTTCTTC.

This clonotype was counted many times. The J gene is TRBJ2-2, the V gene TRBV4-3; a possible D gene is TRBD2 (7 bases). V was shortened by 4 bases and J by 4 bases, with 16 bases between the two germline ends. The CDR3 has 16 residues. Germline V gene sequence: CDR1 LGHNA, CDR2 YSLEER. The CDR3 nucleotides are TGCGCCAGCAGCCGAGATGGTGGGGGGGCCACCGGGGAGCTGTTTTTT. This sequence encodes CASSRDGGGATGELFF.

This clonotype was seen repeatedly, ten times or more. The V and J genes are TRBV2 and TRBJ2-5; the match to TRBD2 covers 9 bases. This CDR3 is 15 amino acids long. Trimming removed 3 bases from V and 9 bases from J; junction bases left unmatched: 11. The germline V gene has CDR1 SNHLY and CDR2 FYNNEI. Written as DNA, the CDR3 is TGTGCCAGCAGTGAGTCGGCGGGGGGGCCGATGGCCCAGTACTTC. This encodes CASSESAGGPMAQYF.

This clonotype was seen ten or more times. The chain couples TRBV11-2 to TRBJ2-3; 9 nucleotides align to TRBD2. Germline CDR1 SGHAT, CDR2 FQNNGV. The CDR3 spans 17 residues. Germline trimming cut 5 bases from V and 3 bases from J; bases unmatched to any gene: 12. CDR3 sequence reads: CASSPERVAGVTDTQYF. The CDR3 DNA reads TGTGCCAGCAGCCCCGAGAGGGTAGCGGGAGTTACAGATACGCAGTATTTT.

This clonotype came up many times. The chain uses TRBV29-1 and TRBJ1-5, with 9 bases fitting TRBD1. The junction had 4 bases not matched to a gene; V was cut back by 8 bases and J by 5 bases. Germline assignment: CDR1 SQVTM and CDR2 ANQGSEA. This CDR3 has 12 residues. CDR3 sequence reads: CSTRTGDQPQHF. CDR3 nucleotide sequence: TGCAGCACTCGGACAGGGGATCAGCCCCAGCATTTT.

This clonotype appeared many times. The chain carries TRBV20-1 and TRBJ1-1, with 9 bases that match TRBD1. The CDR3 runs to 13 residues. Germline V gene sequence: CDR1 DFQATT, CDR2 SNEGSKA (reference sequence). The V gene end was trimmed by 5 bases and the J gene end by 8 bases; junction bases not matched to a gene: 9. This CDR3 is CSALSTGGPEAFF. The CDR3 DNA follows: TGCAGTGCTCTATCGACAGGGGGGCCAGAAGCTTTCTTT.

The sample holds many counts of this clonotype. The rearrangement uses TRBV12-3 or TRBV12-4 and TRBJ1-2; 10 bases align to TRBD1. CDR3 length: 16 amino acids. V lost 6 bases to trimming and J lost 0 bases; unmatched junction nucleotides: 7. The CDR3 protein is CASRRTGGITNYGYTF. Here the CDR3 DNA reads TGTGCCAGCAGACGGACAGGGGGAATAACTAACTATGGCTACACCTTC.

This clonotype was seen more than once but under ten times. This chain uses TRBV4-3 with TRBJ2-7; TRBD1 matches at 10 bases. Germline V CDR1 and CDR2: LGHNA, YSLEER. Trimming cost V 4 bases and J 6 bases; bases outside gene matches: 9. The CDR3 sequence is 15 residues long. CDR3 loop: CASSRTWDRGFEQYF. CDR3 DNA sequence: TGCGCCAGCAGCCGCACGTGGGACAGGGGTTTCGAGCAGTACTTC.

This clonotype was found a few times. The chain combines TRBV7-8 with TRBJ2-1, with D possibly called TRBD1 or TRBD2 (5 bases each). Trimming shortened V by 0 bases and J by 5 bases, and 11 bases separated the two germline ends. This CDR3 comprises 15 residues. From germline, CDR1 is SGHVS and CDR2 FQNEAQ. Written as DNA, the CDR3 is TGTGCCAGCAGCTTAGCAGGGGACCCCCACAATGAGCAGTTCTTC. Its protein is CASSLAGDPHNEQFF.

This clonotype was counted a few times. The gene calls are TRBV5-1 and TRBJ2-1; TRBD1 matches 8 bases. V gave up 4 bases and J gave up 4 bases; unmatched junction bases: 7. The CDR3 has 15 amino acids. Per the germline V gene, CDR1 is SGHRS and CDR2 is YFSETQ. The DNA for the CDR3 is TGCGCCAGCAGCCCGCAGACAGGGGATTACAATGAGCAGTTCTTC. Translated: CASSPQTGDYNEQFF. Combining the CDR3 with reference TRBV5-1 and TRBJ2-1 gives the whole variable domain KAGVTQTPRYLIKTRGQQVTLSCSPISGHRSVSWYQQTPGQGLQFLFEYFSETQRNKGNFPGRFSGRQFSNSRSEMNVSTLELGDSALYLCASSPQTGDYNEQFFGPGTRLTVL.

This sequence joins TRBV24-1 and TRBJ1-2; D remains ambiguous. V dropped 4 bases and J dropped 2 bases, with 10 bases sitting between them. Germline CDR1 reads KGHDR; CDR2 reads SFDVKD. The length of the CDR3 is 14 residues. The CDR3 loop reads CATSERHRNYGYTF. The CDR3 bases are TGTGCCACCAGTGAAAGACATCGCAACTATGGCTACACCTTC.

This clonotype came up a few times. The chain carries TRBV29-1 and TRBJ1-4, with 7 bases identical to TRBD1. Trimming took 4 bases from V and 7 from J; bases not matched to a gene: 6. The CDR3 consists of 13 residues. Looked up from germline, CDR1 is SQVTM and CDR2 is ANQGSEA. The CDR3 loop reads CSVGKGAGEKLFF. CDR3 DNA: TGCAGCGTTGGAAAGGGGGCTGGTGAAAAACTGTTTTTT.